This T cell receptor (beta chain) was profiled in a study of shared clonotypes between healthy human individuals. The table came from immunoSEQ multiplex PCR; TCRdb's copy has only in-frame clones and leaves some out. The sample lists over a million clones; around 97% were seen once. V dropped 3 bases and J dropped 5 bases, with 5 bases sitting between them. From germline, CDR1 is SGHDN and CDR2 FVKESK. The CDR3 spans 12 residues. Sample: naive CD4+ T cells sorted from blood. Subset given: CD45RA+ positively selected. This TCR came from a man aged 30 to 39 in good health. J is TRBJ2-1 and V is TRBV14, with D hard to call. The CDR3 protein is CASSQAHNEQFF. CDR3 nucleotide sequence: TGTGCCAGCAGCCAGGCCCACAATGAGCAGTTCTTC.